This T cell receptor (beta chain) was identified in a study of cytomegalovirus exposure and HLA in healthy donors. Whole-study context: Previous work identified roughly 120 million unique TCR beta sequences from about 179 million T cells. Study observations and caveats: Because they were indistinguishable, some V segments, including TRBV6-2 and TRBV6-3, were excluded. In vitro, three CMV-associated chains proved specific for CMV antigens.

Comment on this clone: Its matching antigen is unknown.

Researchers ran the PCR with 60 Vbeta and 13 Jbeta primers. Original processing methods: Approximately 11 million shared chains were among the 60 million to 80 million unique TCR beta chains that a later analysis counted. The assay was immunoSEQ multiplex PCR, and TCRdb's table has in-frame clones only and misses some. V and J calls and clone size are given by that table; D and trimming were obtained from the DNA. Counted here are approximately 130,000 clones, around 9% occurring once; the ten biggest clones make up roughly 7.2%. This CDR3 is built from 15 residues. Germline V gene lookup returns CDR1 SGHRS and CDR2 YFSETQ. V shed 0 bases and J 0 bases; nucleotides not matched to a gene: 2.

This chain links TRBV5-1 with TRBJ1-2; TRBD1 matches at 7 bases. The clonotype was recovered from a woman in her thirties or forties in good health and CMV-seropositive. Sample: PBMCs. The CDR3 DNA sequence: TGCGCCAGCAGCTTGGGGACAGGTTCTAACTATGGCTACACCTTC. Amino acids: CASSLGTGSNYGYTF.